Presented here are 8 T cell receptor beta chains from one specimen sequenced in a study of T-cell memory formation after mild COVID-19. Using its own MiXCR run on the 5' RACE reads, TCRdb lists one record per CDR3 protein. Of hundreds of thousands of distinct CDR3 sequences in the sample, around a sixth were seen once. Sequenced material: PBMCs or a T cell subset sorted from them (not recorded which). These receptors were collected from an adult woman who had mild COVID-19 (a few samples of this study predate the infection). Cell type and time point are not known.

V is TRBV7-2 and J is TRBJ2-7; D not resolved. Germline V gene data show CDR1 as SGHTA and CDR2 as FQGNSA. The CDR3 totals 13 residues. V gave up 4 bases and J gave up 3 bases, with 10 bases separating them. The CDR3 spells CASSSRALYEQYF. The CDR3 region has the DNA TGTGCCAGCAGCTCCCGGGCTCTCTACGAGCAGTACTTC.

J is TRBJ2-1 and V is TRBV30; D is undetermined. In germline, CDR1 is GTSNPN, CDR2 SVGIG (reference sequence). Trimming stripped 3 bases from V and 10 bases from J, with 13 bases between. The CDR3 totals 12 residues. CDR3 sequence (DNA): TGTGCCTGGAGCCAGACGGGCAGCGAGCAGTTCTTC. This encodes CAWSQTGSEQFF.

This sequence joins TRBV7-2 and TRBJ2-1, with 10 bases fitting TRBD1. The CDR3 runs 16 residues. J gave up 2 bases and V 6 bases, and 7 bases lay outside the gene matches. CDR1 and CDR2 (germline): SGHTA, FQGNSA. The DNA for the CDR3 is TGTGCCAGCAGTTCAACCGGGACAGGGGCCTACAATGAGCAGTTCTTC. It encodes CASSSTGTGAYNEQFF.

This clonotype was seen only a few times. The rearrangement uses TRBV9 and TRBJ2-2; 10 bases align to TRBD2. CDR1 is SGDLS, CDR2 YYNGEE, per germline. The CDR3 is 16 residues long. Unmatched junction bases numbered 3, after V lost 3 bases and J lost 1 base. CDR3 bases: TGTGCCAGCAGCGCCGGACTAGCGGTGAACACCGGGGAGCTGTTTTTT. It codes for CASSAGLAVNTGELFF.

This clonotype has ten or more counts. CDR3: CASSKVAGEVADTQYF. The CDR3 DNA reads TGCGCCAGCAGTAAGGTAGCGGGAGAGGTGGCAGATACGCAGTATTTT. The chain is built from TRBV5-1 and TRBJ2-3; 9 nucleotides line up with TRBD2. The CDR3 extends over 16 amino acids. Germline V gives CDR1 SGHRS, CDR2 YFSETQ. The V gene end was trimmed by 5 bases and the J gene end by 4 bases; junction bases not matched to a gene: 11.

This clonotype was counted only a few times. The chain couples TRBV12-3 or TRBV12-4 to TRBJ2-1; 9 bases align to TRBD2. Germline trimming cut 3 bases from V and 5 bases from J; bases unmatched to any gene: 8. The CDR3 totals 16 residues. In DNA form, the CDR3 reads TGTGCCAGCAGTTTGGTAATGGCTAGCGGGAACAATGAGCAGTTCTTC. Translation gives CASSLVMASGNNEQFF.

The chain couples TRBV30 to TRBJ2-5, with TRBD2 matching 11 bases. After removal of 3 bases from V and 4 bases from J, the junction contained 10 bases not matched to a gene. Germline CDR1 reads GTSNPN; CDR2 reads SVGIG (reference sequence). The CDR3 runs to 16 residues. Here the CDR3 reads CAWSEPSGGPRETQYF. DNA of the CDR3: TGTGCCTGGAGCGAACCTAGCGGGGGGCCCCGAGAGACCCAGTACTTC.

CDR3: CASSYDGGINQPQHF. In DNA form, the CDR3 reads TGTGCCAGCAGCTATGACGGAGGGATCAATCAGCCCCAGCATTTT. The chain joins TRBV7-2 to TRBJ1-5; D gene uncertain. Germline CDR1 reads SGHTA; CDR2 reads FQGNSA. V was pared by 4 bases and J by 3 bases, with 13 bases between. There are 15 residues in the CDR3.